This T cell receptor (beta chain) was captured by sequencing in a study of shared clonotypes between healthy human individuals. Study-wide results and limits: A limitation of the genetic and exposure-history diversity represented arose from few donors.

The germline V and J ends were trimmed by 2 bases and 6 bases, with 11 bases remaining between them. The germline V gene has CDR1 SGHDN and CDR2 FVKESK. This CDR3 comprises 14 residues. At a deep level, the assay was run. The authors ran unsorted PBMC replicate PCRs on roughly 330 ng DNA, 25,000 to 35,000 T cell genomes. Method: immunoSEQ multiplex PCR; TCRdb's copy keeps in-frame clones and lacks some. The table includes about 560,000 clones, around 81% detected once. Remarks on this clone: Antigen specificity is unknown.

Caucasian adults living in Nashville, Tennessee, provided all samples. The gene calls are TRBV14 and TRBJ2-1; weak D call: TRBD2 (6 bases). This receptor was obtained from a woman aged 35 to 49 in good health. Some clones in this sample may be carry-over from other donors' samples. Sequences were obtained from PBMCs. The CDR3 reads CASSQYMGGNEQFF. The CDR3 bases are TGTGCCAGCAGCCAATATATGGGGGGCAATGAGCAGTTCTTC.